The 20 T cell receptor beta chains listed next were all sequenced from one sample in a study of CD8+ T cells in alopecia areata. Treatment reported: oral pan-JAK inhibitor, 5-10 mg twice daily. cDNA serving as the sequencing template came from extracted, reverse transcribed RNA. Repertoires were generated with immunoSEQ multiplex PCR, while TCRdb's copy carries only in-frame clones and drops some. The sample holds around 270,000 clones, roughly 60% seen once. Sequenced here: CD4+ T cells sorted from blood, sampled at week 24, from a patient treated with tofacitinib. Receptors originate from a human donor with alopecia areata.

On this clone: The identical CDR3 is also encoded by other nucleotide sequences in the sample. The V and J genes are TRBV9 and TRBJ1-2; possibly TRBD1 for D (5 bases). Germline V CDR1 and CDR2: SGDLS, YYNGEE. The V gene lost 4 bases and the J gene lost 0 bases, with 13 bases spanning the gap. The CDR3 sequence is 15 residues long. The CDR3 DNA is TGTGCCAGCAGCCCGAGAGGAGGGGCTAACTATGGCTACACCTTC. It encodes CASSPRGGANYGYTF.

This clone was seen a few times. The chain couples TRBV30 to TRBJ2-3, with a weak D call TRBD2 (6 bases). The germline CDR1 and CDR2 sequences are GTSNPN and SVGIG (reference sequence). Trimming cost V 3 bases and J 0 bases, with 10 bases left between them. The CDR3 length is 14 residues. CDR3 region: CAWRAGPSTDTQYF. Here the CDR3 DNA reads TGTGCCTGGAGGGCGGGGCCGAGCACAGATACGCAGTATTTT.

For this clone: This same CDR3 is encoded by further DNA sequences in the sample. The CDR3 DNA sequence: TGCAGCGTCCGGACAGGTGACGAGCAGTACTTC. Protein product: CSVRTGDEQYF. The chain combines TRBV29-1 with TRBJ2-7, with 7 positions matching TRBD1. Germline V gene data show CDR1 as SQVTM and CDR2 as ANQGSEA. After removal of 6 bases from V and 5 bases from J, the junction contained 4 bases not matched to a gene. This CDR3 has 11 amino acids.

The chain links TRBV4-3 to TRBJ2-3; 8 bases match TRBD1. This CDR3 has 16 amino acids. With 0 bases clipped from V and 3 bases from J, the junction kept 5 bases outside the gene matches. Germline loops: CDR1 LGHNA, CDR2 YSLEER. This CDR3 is CASSQDRTGRTDTQYF. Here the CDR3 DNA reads TGCGCCAGCAGCCAAGACCGGACAGGGAGGACAGATACGCAGTATTTT.

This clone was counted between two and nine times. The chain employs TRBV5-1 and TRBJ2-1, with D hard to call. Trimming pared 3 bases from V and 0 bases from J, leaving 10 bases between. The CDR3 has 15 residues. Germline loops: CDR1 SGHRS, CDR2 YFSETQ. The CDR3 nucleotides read TGCGCCAGCAGCTCCGAGGTGAGCTCCTACAATGAGCAGTTCTTC. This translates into CASSSEVSSYNEQFF.

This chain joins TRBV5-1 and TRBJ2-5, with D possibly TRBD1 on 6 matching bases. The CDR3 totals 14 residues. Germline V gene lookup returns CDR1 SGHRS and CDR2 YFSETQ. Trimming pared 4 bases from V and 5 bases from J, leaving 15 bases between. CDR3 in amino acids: CASSLGAPRETQYF. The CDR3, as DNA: TGCGCCAGCAGCCTGGGGGCGCCGCGGGAGACCCAGTACTTC.

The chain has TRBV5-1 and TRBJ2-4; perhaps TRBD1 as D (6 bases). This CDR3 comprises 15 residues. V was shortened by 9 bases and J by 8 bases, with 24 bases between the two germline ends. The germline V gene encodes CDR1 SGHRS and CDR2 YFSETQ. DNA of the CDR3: TGCGCCAACTCGCTGGACAGCCACACGGTGGACATTCAGTACTTC. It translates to CANSLDSHTVDIQYF.

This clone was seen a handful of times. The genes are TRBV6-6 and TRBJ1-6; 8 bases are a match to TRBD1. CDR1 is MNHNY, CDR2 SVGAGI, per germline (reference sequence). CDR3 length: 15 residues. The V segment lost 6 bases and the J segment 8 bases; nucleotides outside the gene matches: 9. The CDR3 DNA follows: TGTGCCAGCAGACAACGGACAGGGAGGGATTCACCCCTCCACTTT. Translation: CASRQRTGRDSPLHF.

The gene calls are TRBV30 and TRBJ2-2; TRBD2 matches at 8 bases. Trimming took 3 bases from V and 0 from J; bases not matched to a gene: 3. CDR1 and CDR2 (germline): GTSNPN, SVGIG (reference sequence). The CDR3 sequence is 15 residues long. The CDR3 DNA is TGTGCCTGGAGGCCGGGACTAGCGAACACCGGGGAGCTGTTTTTT. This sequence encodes CAWRPGLANTGELFF.

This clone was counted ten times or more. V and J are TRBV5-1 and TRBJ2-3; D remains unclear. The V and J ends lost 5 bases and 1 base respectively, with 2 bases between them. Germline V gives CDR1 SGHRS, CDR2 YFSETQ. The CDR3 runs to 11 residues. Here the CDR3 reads CASRGTDTQYF. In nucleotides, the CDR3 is TGCGCCAGCAGGGGCACAGATACGCAGTATTTT. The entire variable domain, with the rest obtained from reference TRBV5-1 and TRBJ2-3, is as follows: KAGVTQTPRYLIKTRGQQVTLSCSPISGHRSVSWYQQTPGQGLQFLFEYFSETQRNKGNFPGRFSGRQFSNSRSEMNVSTLELGDSALYLCASRGTDTQYFGPGTRLTVL.

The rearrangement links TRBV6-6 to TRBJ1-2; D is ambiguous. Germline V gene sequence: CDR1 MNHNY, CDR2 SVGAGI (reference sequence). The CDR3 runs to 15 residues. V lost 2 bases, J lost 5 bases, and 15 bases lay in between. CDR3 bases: TGTGCCAGCAGTTACCTGCAGAGGGCGAGGTATGGCTACACCTTC. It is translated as CASSYLQRARYGYTF.

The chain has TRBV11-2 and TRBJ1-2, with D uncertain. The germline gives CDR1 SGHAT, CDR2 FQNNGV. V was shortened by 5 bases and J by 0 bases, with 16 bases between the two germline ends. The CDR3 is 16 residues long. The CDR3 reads CASSPTLGRTNYGYTF. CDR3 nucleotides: TGTGCCAGCAGCCCCACTTTGGGCAGGACTAACTATGGCTACACCTTC. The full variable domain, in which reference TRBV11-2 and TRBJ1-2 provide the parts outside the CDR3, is EAGVAQSPRYKIIEKRQSVAFWCNPISGHATLYWYQQILGQGPKLLIQFQNNGVVDDSQLPKDRFSAERLKGVDSTLKIQPAKLEDSAVYLCASSPTLGRTNYGYTFGSGTRLTVV.

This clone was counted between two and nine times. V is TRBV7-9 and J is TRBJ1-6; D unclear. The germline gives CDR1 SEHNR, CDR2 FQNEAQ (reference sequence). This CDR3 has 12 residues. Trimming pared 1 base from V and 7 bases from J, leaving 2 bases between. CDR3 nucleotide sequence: TGTGCCAGCAGCTTAGACAATTCACCCCTCCACTTT. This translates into CASSLDNSPLHF.

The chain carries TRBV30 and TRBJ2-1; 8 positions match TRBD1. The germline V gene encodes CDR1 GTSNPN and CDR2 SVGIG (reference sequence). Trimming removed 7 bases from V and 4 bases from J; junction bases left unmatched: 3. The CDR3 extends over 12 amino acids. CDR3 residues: CAFTGGYNEQFF. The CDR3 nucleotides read TGTGCCTTTACAGGGGGGTACAATGAGCAGTTCTTC.

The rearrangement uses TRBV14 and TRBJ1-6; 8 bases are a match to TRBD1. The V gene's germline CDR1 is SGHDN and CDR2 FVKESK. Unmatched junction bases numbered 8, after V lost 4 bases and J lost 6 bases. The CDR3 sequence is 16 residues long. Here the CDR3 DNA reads TGTGCCAGCAGCCTCCGACAGGGGAGAAGTAATTCACCCCTCCACTTT. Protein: CASSLRQGRSNSPLHF.

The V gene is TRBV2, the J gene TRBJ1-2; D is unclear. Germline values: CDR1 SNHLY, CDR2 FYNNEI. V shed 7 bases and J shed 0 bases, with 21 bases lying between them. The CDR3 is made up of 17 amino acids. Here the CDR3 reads CASKNERQAIANYGYTF. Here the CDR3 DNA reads TGTGCCAGCAAAAACGAGAGGCAGGCTATAGCTAACTATGGCTACACCTTC.

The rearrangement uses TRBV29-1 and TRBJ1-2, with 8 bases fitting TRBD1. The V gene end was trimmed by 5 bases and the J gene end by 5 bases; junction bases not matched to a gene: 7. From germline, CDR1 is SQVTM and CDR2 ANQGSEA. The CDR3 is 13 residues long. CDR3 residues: CSVRNDRGYGYTF. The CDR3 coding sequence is TGCAGCGTTCGGAACGACAGGGGTTATGGCTACACCTTC.

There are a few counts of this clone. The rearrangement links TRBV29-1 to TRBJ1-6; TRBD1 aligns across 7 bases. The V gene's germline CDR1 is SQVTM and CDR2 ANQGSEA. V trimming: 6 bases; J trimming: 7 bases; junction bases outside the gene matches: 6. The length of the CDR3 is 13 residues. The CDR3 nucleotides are TGCAGCGTGTCCGGGACAGTCAATTCACCCCTCCACTTT. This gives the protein CSVSGTVNSPLHF.

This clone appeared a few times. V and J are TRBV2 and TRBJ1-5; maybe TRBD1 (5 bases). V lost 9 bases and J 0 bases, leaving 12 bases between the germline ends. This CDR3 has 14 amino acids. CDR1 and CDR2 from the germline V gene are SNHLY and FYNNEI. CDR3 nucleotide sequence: TGTGCCAGACGGGACTGCCATAGCAATCAGCCCCAGCATTTT. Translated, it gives CARRDCHSNQPQHF.

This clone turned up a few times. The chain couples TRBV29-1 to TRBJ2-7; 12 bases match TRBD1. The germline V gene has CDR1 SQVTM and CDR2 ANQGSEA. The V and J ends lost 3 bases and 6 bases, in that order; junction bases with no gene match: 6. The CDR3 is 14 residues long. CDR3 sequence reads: CSVEDGTGGVEQYF. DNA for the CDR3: TGCAGCGTTGAGGACGGGACAGGGGGCGTCGAGCAGTACTTC.